The TCR beta chain under discussion was sequenced for a study of tumor and adjacent non-tumor tissue in lung cancer. RNA was extracted from bulk tissue without any cell sorting. More than 3 cm separated this lung sample from the edge of the tumor. A word on this clonotype: The conserved phenylalanine or tryptophan normally closing the CDR3 is absent here, so this likely arose from a read error.

TCRbeta libraries were built with three rounds of nested PCR, modified from ARM-PCR. TCRdb analysed the multiplex PCR reads with MiXCR anew, one entry per CDR3 protein. Seen here are some 80,000 distinct CDR3 sequences, 65% to 80% observed once, and the top ten hold just over 20%. The clonotype was recovered from a woman in her forties or fifties with non-small cell lung cancer. Material: distant non-tumor lung tissue.

In DNA, the CDR3 is TGTGCCAGTTTAAATCCGGGAGTAGGAGATACGCAGTATTGT. It codes for CASLNPGVGDTQYC. The chain has TRBV6-1 and TRBJ2-3, with D perhaps matching TRBD2 (6 bases). CDR3 length equals 14 residues. Trimming cost V 9 bases and J 5 bases, with 18 bases left between them. The germline V gene encodes CDR1 MNHNS and CDR2 SASEGT.